Shown below are 14 T cell receptor beta chains from a single sample sequenced in a study of tumor-infiltrating lymphocytes in glioblastoma multiforme. Multiple V-beta primers and a C-beta primer amplified TCRB from RNA. TCRdb redid the calling of the multiplex PCR reads with MiXCR, one entry per CDR3 protein. The repertoire holds about 15,000 distinct CDR3 sequences, with 73% as singletons. The sample comprised brain tumor tissue. These receptors all come from a male donor with glioblastoma.

The rearrangement joins TRBV20-1 to TRBJ2-3, with a weak D call TRBD1 (8 bases). CDR3 size: 13 residues. CDR1 is DFQATT and CDR2 is SNEGSKA in the germline V gene (reference sequence). Trimming removed 3 bases from V and 10 bases from J, with 17 bases in between. CDR3 nucleotide sequence: TGCAGTGCTAGTCATACAGGGGGGGGGGCGCAGTATTTT. This sequence encodes CSASHTGGGAQYF.

As to this clonotype: This CDR3 fails to terminate in the conserved phenylalanine or tryptophan, so it likely reflects a read error. The chain couples TRBV7-9 to TRBJ2-2; D ambiguous. From germline, CDR1 is SEHNR and CDR2 FQNEAQ (reference sequence). Trimming stripped 5 bases from V and 4 bases from J, with 14 bases between. The CDR3 length is 15 residues. CDR3 nucleotide sequence: TGTGCCAGCAGCATAGAAGAGGTTGGCACCGGGGAGCTGTTTTTG. Translated: CASSIEEVGTGELFL.

This chain joins TRBV20-1 and TRBJ1-1; tentative D call: TRBD1 (5 bases). Germline CDR1 DFQATT, CDR2 SNEGSKA (reference sequence). The CDR3 has 15 residues. With 3 bases removed from V and 9 bases from J, the gap between germline ends came to 23 bases. CDR3 coding DNA: TGCAGTGCTAGTGATGGGGGGGGACCTGGGTCTCAAGCTTTCTTT. Protein product: CSASDGGGPGSQAFF.

This clonotype was seen once. The V call is TRBV20-1, the J call TRBJ1-2, with 8 bases identical to TRBD1. The V segment lost 6 bases and the J segment 6 bases; nucleotides outside the gene matches: 6. Germline CDR1 reads DFQATT; CDR2 reads SNEGSKA (reference sequence). This CDR3 is 12 amino acids long. The CDR3 sequence: CSAGQVNDGYTF. DNA of the CDR3: TGCAGTGCGGGACAGGTAAACGATGGCTACACCTTC.

With respect to this clonotype: Mismatch with germline at one junction end may stem from a read error. V gene TRBV6-5 combines with J gene TRBJ1-1; D is perhaps TRBD1 (6 bases). The CDR3 consists of 15 residues. Germline values: CDR1 MNHEY, CDR2 SVGAGI. The CDR3 is CATSYSGQFTAEAFF. The CDR3 DNA reads as TGTGCCACCAGTTACTCCGGACAGTTTACCGCTGAGGCTTTCTTT.

V is TRBV12-3 or TRBV12-4 and J is TRBJ2-7; a weak D match, TRBD1 (6 bases). The V end was cut by 7 bases, the J end by 5 bases, with 9 bases between. CDR3 length: 11 amino acids. The CDR3 here is CASNPGDEQYF. CDR3 nucleotides: TGTGCCAGCAATCCAGGGGACGAGCAGTACTTC.

As to this clonotype: One junction end does not reproduce the germline sequence, and a read error may be involved. The rearrangement joins TRBV28 to TRBJ2-7, with 11 bases matching TRBD2. The germline gives CDR1 MDHEN, CDR2 SYDVKM. The CDR3 runs 13 residues. The DNA for the CDR3 is TGCCCCAGCAGTTTAGGGACTAGCGGAGAGCAGTACTTC. Amino acids: CPSSLGTSGEQYF. Full variable domain (remainder filled in from reference TRBV28 and TRBJ2-7): DVKVTQSSRYLVKRTGEKVFLECVQDMDHENMFWYRQDPGLGLRLIYFSYDVKMKEKGDIPEGYSVSREKKERFSLILESASTNQTSMYLCPSSLGTSGEQYFGPGTRLTVT.

As regards this clonotype: This CDR3 is missing its conserved last phenylalanine or tryptophan, likely due to a read error. The chain links TRBV20-1 to TRBJ2-7; 11 positions match TRBD2. CDR1 and CDR2 from the germline V gene are DFQATT and SNEGSKA (reference sequence). The CDR3 is 14 residues long. The CDR3 reads CSARALAGVHEQYL. In nucleotides, the CDR3 is TGTAGCGCTAGGGCACTAGCGGGAGTTCACGAGCAGTACCTC.

The genes are TRBV6-5 and TRBJ2-7; the D gene is possibly TRBD2 (6 bases). Germline V gene data show CDR1 as MNHEY and CDR2 as SVGAGI. V lost 6 bases, J lost 3 bases, and 24 bases lay in between. This CDR3 region has 17 residues. The CDR3 sequence is CASRLAGRLGWGYEQYF. CDR3 in DNA: TGTGCCAGCAGGCTAGCCGGGAGATTAGGGTGGGGCTACGAGCAGTACTTC.

This sequence joins TRBV11-2 and TRBJ2-7, with D perhaps matching TRBD1 (6 bases). This CDR3 contains 14 residues. V was trimmed by 5 bases and J by 12 bases, leaving 23 bases between them. From germline, CDR1 is SGHAT and CDR2 FQNNGV. CDR3 DNA sequence: TGTGCCAGCAGCATCCTAGGGAACAGGGCACCTTTGTACTTC. Protein product: CASSILGNRAPLYF.

A word on this clonotype: Given a much more abundant clone one base away, this may be a read error. This chain uses TRBV11-2 with TRBJ2-2; D gene ambiguous. Germline values: CDR1 SGHAT, CDR2 FQNNGV. This CDR3 region has 14 residues. CDR3 DNA: TGTGCCAGGAGCTTAGGTCTAGATCCCGGGGAGCTGTTTTTT. Amino acid sequence: CARSLGLDPGELFF.

Only one count was recorded for this clonotype. Lacking the conserved final phenylalanine or tryptophan, this CDR3 likely reflects a read error. CDR3 nucleotides: TGCAGCGTTGGGGGGTGGCAGTGGGGCAATGAGCAGTTCATC. It yields the protein CSVGGWQWGNEQFI. The rearrangement links TRBV29-1 to TRBJ2-1; D is tentatively TRBD1 or TRBD2 (5 bases each). CDR3 size: 14 residues. Germline V gene data show CDR1 as SQVTM and CDR2 as ANQGSEA. The ends were cut back, 4 bases at V and 6 bases at J, with 16 bases in the middle.

This rearrangement joins TRBV11-2 to TRBJ2-2; 8 nucleotides agree with TRBD1. Germline V lookup: CDR1 SGHAT, CDR2 FQNNGV. The length of the CDR3 is 15 residues. The junction had 4 bases not matched to a gene; V was cut back by 6 bases and J by 1 base. CDR3 residues: CASSYGQGNTGELFF. The CDR3 DNA is TGTGCCAGCAGTTATGGACAGGGGAACACCGGGGAGCTGTTTTTT.

A few counts support this clonotype. This sequence joins TRBV11-2 and TRBJ1-3; no firm D call. Trimming cost V 4 bases and J 0 bases, with 10 bases left between them. The germline gives CDR1 SGHAT, CDR2 FQNNGV. The CDR3 is 15 amino acids. The CDR3 sequence: CASSSGINSGNTIYF. Here the CDR3 DNA reads TGTGCCAGCAGCTCCGGTATTAACTCTGGAAACACCATATATTTT. The whole variable domain, filled in from reference TRBV11-2 and TRBJ1-3, reads EAGVAQSPRYKIIEKRQSVAFWCNPISGHATLYWYQQILGQGPKLLIQFQNNGVVDDSQLPKDRFSAERLKGVDSTLKIQPAKLEDSAVYLCASSSGINSGNTIYFGEGSWLTVV.